This TCR beta chain was sequenced in a study of T cells in Graves' hyperthyroidism and ophthalmopathy (dated by TCRdb to between 2019 and 2020). About the investigation overall: Peripheral blood samples were taken at initial diagnosis, before any treatment was given. A discovery cohort of 95 to 100 patients, about 40 with Graves' ophthalmopathy and 55 to 65 with stable Graves' hyperthyroidism, was used to find distinguishing TCR V-J signatures. An independent validation cohort of 18 to 20 hyperthyroidism patients and about 15 patients who later progressed to ophthalmopathy tested prospective prediction of ophthalmopathy. The roughly 91 discovery patients were randomly split 7:3 into training and test sets. In addition, the study compared T-cell repertoires in thyroid tissue and in blood from roughly 6 Graves' hyperthyroidism patients. Once sampling was done, hyperthyroidism patients were given methimazole at a starting dose of 30 mg daily, whereas ophthalmopathy patients were given high-dose intravenous methylprednisolone. The paper reports TCR Vbeta CDR3 sequencing of approximately 140 peripheral blood samples: 40 to 45 ophthalmopathy, about 75 hyperthyroidism and around 17 progressor patients. What the work shows at the level of the full study, not this receptor alone: During validation, the model predicted progression to ophthalmopathy a median of around six months ahead of onset, with almost 71% sensitivity and 72.22% specificity. No statistical method was used to set the sample size in advance, and investigators knew the group allocation. Blood samples also contained most of the expanded thyroid clonotypes (frequency above 0.001), which suggests that blood repertoires may reflect thyroid immune responses. A model built on a 13 V-J signature distinguished ophthalmopathy from stable hyperthyroidism, reaching about 88% sensitivity and about 81% specificity in cross-validation and 80%/75% in testing.

In the ophthalmopathy patients, disease was moderately to severely active, with a Clinical Activity Score of 3 or more, a NOSPECS grade of 4 or more, and a duration of less than 3 months. Exclusion was applied to patients with uncontrolled infections, other autoimmune diseases, pregnancy or lactation. Diagnoses were based on clinical symptoms, serum thyroxine and TRAb, thyroid ultrasound and orbital computed tomography. PBMCs were isolated from about 9 ml of fresh peripheral blood by Ficoll-Paque density gradient centrifugation. Trizol reagent was used to extract total RNA, and RNA quality was then checked on an Agilent 2100 Bioanalyzer. According to the germline V gene (reference sequence), CDR1 reads GTSNPN and CDR2 reads SVGIG. Including the terminal cysteine and phenylalanine, the CDR3 comprises 14 residues. Left in the record is the CDR3 DNA by itself, 42 bases read in frame from the first base. Ends trimmed: V by 5 bases, J by 4 bases; bases unmatched to a gene: 4.

The TCR beta CDR3 regions were amplified from RNA transcripts. The TCR CDR3 was subjected to a first round of RT-PCR using the HTBI primer set and the Qiagen OneStep RT-PCR kit. Libraries were constructed in a second round of multiplex PCR, after which size selection and purification were carried out. Sequencing of the libraries was done on an Illumina HiSeq2000 using paired-end 100 bp reads. As for how the authors treated the data: SOAPnuke was used to process the raw data, removing reads that contained adapters or uncalled bases, had a mean Phred below 15, or lacked an exact match to the constant primer or identifier. COPE v1.2.5 was used to merge the high-quality paired reads, and each unique nucleotide sequence was defined as a clonotype. MiTCR v1.1 was used to align the clonotypes against IMGT TRBV, TRBD and TRBJ reference segments. Analysis was restricted to V-J combinations with a frequency above 0.0001, which covered roughly 99% of repertoires. The TCS score was defined as the ratio of F50 (clonal expansion) to E x V (chaos), calculated using BLOSUM62-based TCRdist between CDR3 peptides within each V-J. Welch's t-statistics and random forest reduced roughly 530 V-J features to under 15, which were used in a naive Bayes classifier (R e1071). TCRdb reprocessed the public reads (quality trimming at Q25 with fastp, clone calling with MiXCR) and kept in-frame beta chains. Each CDR3 protein appears once, grouped with its most common genes and DNA. It is TCRdb's table, rather than the study itself, that gives the V and J calls and clone size. This sample holds approximately 350,000 distinct CDR3 sequences; 13% to 15% were observed only once. The ten largest make up about 21% of the sample.

This clonotype has a count of ten or more. It lacks a known antigen. No much larger clone exists at a distance of one base, and base qualities are not known. The receptor was isolated from a woman aged 60-70 years with Graves' ophthalmopathy. Rearrangement joined TRBV30 to TRBJ2-2, with 10 junctional bases fitting TRBD2. What was sequenced was blood. The DNA is TGTGCCTGGTATCTAGCGGGAGCCACCGGGGAGCTGTTTTTT. The encoded protein is CAWYLAGATGELFF.